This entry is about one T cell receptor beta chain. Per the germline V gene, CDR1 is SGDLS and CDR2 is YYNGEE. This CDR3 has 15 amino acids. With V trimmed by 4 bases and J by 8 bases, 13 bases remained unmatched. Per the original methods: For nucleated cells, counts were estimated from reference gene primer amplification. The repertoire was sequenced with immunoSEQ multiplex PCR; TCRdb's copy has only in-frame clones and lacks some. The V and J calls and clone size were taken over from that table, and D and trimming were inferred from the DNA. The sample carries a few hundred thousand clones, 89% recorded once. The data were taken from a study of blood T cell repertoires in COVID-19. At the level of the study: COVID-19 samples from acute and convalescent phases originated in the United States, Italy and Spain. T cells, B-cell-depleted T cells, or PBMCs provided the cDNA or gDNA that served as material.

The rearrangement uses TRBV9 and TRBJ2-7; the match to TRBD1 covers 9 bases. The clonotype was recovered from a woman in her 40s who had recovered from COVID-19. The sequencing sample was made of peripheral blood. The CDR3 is CASSPRTGESRKQYF. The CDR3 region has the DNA TGTGCCAGCAGCCCCCGGACAGGGGAGTCTCGCAAGCAGTACTTC.